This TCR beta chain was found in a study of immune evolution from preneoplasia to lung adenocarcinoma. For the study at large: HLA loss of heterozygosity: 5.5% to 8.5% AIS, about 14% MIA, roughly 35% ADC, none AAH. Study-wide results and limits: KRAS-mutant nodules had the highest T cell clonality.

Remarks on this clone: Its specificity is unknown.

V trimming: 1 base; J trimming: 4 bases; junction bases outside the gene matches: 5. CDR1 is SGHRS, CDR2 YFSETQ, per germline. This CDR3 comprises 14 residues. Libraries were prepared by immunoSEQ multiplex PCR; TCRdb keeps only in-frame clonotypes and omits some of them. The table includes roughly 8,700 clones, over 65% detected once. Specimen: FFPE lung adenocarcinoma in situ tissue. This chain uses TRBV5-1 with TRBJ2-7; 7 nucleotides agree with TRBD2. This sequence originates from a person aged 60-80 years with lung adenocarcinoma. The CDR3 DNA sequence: TGCGCCAGCAGCTTGTCCGCCGGGGGGTACGAGCAGTACTTC. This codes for CASSLSAGGYEQYF.